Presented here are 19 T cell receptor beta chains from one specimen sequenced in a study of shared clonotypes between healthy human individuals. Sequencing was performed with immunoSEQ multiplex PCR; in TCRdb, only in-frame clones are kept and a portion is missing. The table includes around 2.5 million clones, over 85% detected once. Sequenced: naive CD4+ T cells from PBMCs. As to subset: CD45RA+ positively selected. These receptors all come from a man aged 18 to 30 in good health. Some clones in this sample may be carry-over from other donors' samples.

CDR3 in DNA: TGTGCCACCAGCGGGGGACTGGTTGGAAACACCATATATTTT. It codes for CATSGGLVGNTIYF. This chain links TRBV15 with TRBJ1-3; the D gene is possibly TRBD1 (5 bases). The CDR3 spans 14 residues. V lost 5 bases to trimming and J lost 3 bases, with 11 bases between them. Looked up from germline, CDR1 is LNHNV and CDR2 is YYDKDF (reference sequence).

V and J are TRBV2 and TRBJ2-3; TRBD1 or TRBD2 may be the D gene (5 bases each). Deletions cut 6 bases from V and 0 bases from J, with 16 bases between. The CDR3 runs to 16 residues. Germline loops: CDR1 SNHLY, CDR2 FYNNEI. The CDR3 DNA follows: TGTGCCAGCAGGTTTCAGGGAGAGTTGAGCACAGATACGCAGTATTTT. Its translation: CASRFQGELSTDTQYF.

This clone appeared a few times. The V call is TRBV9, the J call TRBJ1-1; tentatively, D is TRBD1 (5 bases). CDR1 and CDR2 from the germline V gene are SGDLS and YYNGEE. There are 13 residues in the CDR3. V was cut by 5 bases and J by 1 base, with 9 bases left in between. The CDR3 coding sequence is TGTGCCAGCAGGAGGGACTGGAACACTGAAGCTTTCTTT. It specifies CASRRDWNTEAFF.

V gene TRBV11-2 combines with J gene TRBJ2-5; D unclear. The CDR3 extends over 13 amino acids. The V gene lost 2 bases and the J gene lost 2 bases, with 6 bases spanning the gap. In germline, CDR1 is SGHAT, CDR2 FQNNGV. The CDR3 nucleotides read TGTGCCAGCAGCTTATGGTCACAAGAGACCCAGTACTTC. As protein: CASSLWSQETQYF.

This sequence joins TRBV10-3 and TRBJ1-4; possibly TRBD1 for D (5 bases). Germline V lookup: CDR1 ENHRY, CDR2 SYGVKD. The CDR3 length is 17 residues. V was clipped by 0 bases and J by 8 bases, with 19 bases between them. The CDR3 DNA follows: TGTGCCATCAGTGAGTCGTATAGGGGTGCGACGCCAGAAAAACTGTTTTTT. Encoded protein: CAISESYRGATPEKLFF.

This chain's CDR3 is CASSRTGGSNYGYTF. In nucleotides, the CDR3 is TGTGCCAGCAGTCGGACAGGGGGTTCTAACTATGGCTACACCTTC. V is TRBV6-5 and J is TRBJ1-2; 10 bases match TRBD1. This CDR3 has 15 amino acids. The V and J ends lost 5 bases and 0 bases, in that order; junction bases with no gene match: 3. Germline loops: CDR1 MNHEY, CDR2 SVGAGI.

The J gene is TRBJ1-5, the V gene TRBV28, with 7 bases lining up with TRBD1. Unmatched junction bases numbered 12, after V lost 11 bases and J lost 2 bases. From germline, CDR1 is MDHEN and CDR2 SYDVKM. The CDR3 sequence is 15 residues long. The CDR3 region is CAGGQGGIGNQPQHF. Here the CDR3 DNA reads TGTGCCGGTGGGCAGGGGGGTATAGGCAATCAGCCCCAGCATTTT.

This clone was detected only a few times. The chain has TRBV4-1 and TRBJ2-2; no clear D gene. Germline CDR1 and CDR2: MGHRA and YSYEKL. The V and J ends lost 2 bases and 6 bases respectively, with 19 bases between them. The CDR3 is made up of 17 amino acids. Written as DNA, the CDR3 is TGCGCCAGCAGCCAACCCCTCGACTCGCGCCGGGCCGGGGAGCTGTTTTTT. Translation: CASSQPLDSRRAGELFF.

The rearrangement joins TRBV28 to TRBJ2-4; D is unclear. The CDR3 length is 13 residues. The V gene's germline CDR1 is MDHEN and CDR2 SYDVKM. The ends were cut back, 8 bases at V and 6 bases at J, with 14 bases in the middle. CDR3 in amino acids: CASALPKRNIQYF. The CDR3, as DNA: TGTGCCAGCGCCCTACCAAAAAGAAACATTCAGTACTTC.

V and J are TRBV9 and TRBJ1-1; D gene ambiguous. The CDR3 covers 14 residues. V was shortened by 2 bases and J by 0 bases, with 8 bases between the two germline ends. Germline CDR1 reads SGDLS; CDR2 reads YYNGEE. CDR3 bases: TGTGCCAGCAGCGTTGGACGGATGAACACTGAAGCTTTCTTT. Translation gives CASSVGRMNTEAFF.

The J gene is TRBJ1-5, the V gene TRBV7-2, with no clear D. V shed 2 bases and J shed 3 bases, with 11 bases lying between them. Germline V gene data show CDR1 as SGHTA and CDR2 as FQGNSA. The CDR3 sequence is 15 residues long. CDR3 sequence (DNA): TGTGCCAGCAGCTTATCGTGGGTCCTCAATCAGCCCCAGCATTTT. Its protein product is CASSLSWVLNQPQHF.

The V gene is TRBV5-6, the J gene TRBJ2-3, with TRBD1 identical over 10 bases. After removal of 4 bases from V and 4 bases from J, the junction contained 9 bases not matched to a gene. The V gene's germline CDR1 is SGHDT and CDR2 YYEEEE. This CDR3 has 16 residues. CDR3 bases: TGTGCCAGCAGCCCTGCCCGGGACAGGGGAGCAGATACGCAGTATTTT. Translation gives CASSPARDRGADTQYF.

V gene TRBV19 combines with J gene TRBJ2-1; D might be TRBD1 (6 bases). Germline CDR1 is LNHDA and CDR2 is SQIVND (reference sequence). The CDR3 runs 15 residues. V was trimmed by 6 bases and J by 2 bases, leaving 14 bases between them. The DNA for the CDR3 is TGTGCCAGTAGAACAGGGAGCTTCACCTACAATGAGCAGTTCTTC. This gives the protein CASRTGSFTYNEQFF.

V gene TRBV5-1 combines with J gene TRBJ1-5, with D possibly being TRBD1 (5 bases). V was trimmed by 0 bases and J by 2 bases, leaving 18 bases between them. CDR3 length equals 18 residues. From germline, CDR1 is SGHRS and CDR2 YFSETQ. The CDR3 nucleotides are TGCGCCAGCAGCTTGGGATTGCTAGGGGAAGGAGGCAATCAGCCCCAGCATTTT. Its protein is CASSLGLLGEGGNQPQHF.

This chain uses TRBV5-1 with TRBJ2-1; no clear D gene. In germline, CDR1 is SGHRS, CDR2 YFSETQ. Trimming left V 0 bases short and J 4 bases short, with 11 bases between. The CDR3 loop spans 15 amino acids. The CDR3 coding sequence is TGCGCCAGCAGCTTGGAACAGCCGCAATACAATGAGCAGTTCTTC. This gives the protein CASSLEQPQYNEQFF.

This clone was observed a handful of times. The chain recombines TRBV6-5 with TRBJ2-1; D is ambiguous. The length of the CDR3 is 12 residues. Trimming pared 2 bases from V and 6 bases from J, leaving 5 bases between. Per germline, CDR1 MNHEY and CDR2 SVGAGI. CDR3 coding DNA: TGTGCCAGCAGTTACCTCGGCAATGAGCAGTTCTTC. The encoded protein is CASSYLGNEQFF.

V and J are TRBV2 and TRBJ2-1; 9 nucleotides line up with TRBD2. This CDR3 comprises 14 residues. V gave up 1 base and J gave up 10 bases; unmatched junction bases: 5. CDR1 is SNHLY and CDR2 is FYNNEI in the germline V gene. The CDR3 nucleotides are TGTGCCAGCAGTGAAGAGGCTAGCGGGACGGAGCAGTTCTTC. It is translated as CASSEEASGTEQFF.

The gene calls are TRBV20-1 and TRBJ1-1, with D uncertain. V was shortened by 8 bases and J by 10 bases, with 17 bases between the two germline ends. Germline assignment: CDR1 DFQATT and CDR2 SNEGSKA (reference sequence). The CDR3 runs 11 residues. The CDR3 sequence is CSCDPPTGAFF. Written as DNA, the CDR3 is TGCAGTTGTGACCCTCCCACGGGAGCTTTCTTT.

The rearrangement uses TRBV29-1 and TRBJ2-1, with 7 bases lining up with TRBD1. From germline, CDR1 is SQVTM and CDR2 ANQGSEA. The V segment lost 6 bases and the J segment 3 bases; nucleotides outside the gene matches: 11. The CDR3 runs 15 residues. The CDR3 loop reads CSVHDPGQSYNEQFF. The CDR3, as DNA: TGCAGCGTACATGACCCGGGACAGAGCTACAATGAGCAGTTCTTC.